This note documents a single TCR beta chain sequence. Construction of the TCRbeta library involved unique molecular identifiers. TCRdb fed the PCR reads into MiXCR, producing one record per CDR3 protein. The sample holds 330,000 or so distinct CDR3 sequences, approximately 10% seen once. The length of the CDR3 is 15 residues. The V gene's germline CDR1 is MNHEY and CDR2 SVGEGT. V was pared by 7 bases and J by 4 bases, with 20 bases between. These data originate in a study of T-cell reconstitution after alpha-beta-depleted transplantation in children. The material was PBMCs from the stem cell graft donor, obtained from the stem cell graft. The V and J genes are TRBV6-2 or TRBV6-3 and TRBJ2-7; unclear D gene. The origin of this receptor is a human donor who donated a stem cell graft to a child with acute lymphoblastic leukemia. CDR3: CASTQDPAVQYEQYF. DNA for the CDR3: TGTGCCAGCACCCAGGATCCGGCAGTTCAGTACGAGCAGTACTTC.